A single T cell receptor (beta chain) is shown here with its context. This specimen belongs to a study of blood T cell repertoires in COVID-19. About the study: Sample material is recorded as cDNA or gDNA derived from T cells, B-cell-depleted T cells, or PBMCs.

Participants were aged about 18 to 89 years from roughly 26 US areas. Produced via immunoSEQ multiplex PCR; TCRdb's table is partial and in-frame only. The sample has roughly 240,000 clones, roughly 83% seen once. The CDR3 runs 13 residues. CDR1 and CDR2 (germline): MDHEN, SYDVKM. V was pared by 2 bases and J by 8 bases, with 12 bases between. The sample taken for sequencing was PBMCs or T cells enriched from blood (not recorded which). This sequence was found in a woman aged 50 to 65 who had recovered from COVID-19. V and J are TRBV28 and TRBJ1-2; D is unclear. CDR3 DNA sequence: TGTGCCAGCAGTTTAGACGGGTTGTACGGCTACACCTTC. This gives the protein CASSLDGLYGYTF.